The 2 T cell receptor beta chains listed next were all sequenced from one sample in a study of identical twins. TCRdb used MiXCR to reprocess the 5' RACE reads, holding one entry per CDR3 protein. The repertoire holds about 890,000 distinct CDR3 sequences, with about 12% as singletons. These same records also appear under a second study, on yellow fever vaccine responses in identical twins.

The sample comprised PBMCs. These receptors originate from a woman younger than 35 in good health.

The sample holds many counts of this clonotype. V usage is TRBV20-1 and J usage is TRBJ2-4; TRBD2 matches at 12 bases. Germline CDR1 and CDR2: DFQATT and SNEGSKA (reference sequence). The CDR3 has 15 amino acids. Trimming cost V 6 bases and J 1 base; bases outside gene matches: 4. The CDR3, as DNA: TGCAGTGCACCCGGACTAGCGGGGGCCAAAAACATTCAGTACTTC. It is translated as CSAPGLAGAKNIQYF.

This clonotype has just a few counts. The chain links TRBV2 to TRBJ2-5; D unclear. Deletions cut 6 bases from V and 5 bases from J, with 10 bases between. Germline V gene lookup returns CDR1 SNHLY and CDR2 FYNNEI. This CDR3 is 12 amino acids long. In DNA, the CDR3 is TGTGCCAGCAGGGCTACGAGGGAGACCCAGTACTTC. Protein sequence: CASRATRETQYF.